The 5 T cell receptor beta chains below were found in one sample sequenced in a study of T-cell memory formation after mild COVID-19. TCRdb used MiXCR to reprocess the 5' RACE reads, holding one entry per CDR3 protein. There are roughly 340,000 distinct CDR3 sequences in the sample; roughly 19% occur only once, and roughly a fifth lies in the top ten. The specimen sequenced was PBMCs or a T cell subset sorted from them (not recorded which). The receptors here all came from a young man who had mild COVID-19 (a few samples of this study predate the infection). Cell type and time point are not known.

This clonotype was found a few times. The chain employs TRBV30 and TRBJ2-2; D not certain. V was cut by 0 bases and J by 1 base, with 12 bases left in between. This CDR3 spans 16 amino acids. CDR1 is GTSNPN, CDR2 SVGIG, per germline (reference sequence). CDR3 protein: CAWSVSLARNTGELFF. CDR3 DNA sequence: TGTGCCTGGAGTGTATCGCTGGCGAGGAACACCGGGGAGCTGTTTTTT.

This clonotype was seen more than once but under ten times. This chain joins TRBV3-1 and TRBJ2-7, with 9 positions matching TRBD2. The V segment lost 3 bases and the J segment 2 bases; nucleotides outside the gene matches: 8. Germline V gene lookup returns CDR1 LGHDT and CDR2 YNNKEL (reference sequence). The CDR3 covers 16 residues. The CDR3 DNA sequence: TGTGCCAGCAGCCACCGCGCGGGGGGGACGCCCTACGAGCAGTACTTC. As protein: CASSHRAGGTPYEQYF.

The CDR3 DNA follows: TGCGCCAGCAGCGGGGCAGGGGACCTAGGGGCCGGGGAGCTGTTTTTT. Translating gives CASSGAGDLGAGELFF. The chain combines TRBV5-1 with TRBJ2-2, with D perhaps matching TRBD1 (6 bases). Germline V gene lookup returns CDR1 SGHRS and CDR2 YFSETQ. The V end was cut by 4 bases, the J end by 6 bases, with 19 bases between. The CDR3 is 16 residues long. The complete variable domain, with remaining parts taken from reference TRBV5-1 and TRBJ2-2, reads KAGVTQTPRYLIKTRGQQVTLSCSPISGHRSVSWYQQTPGQGLQFLFEYFSETQRNKGNFPGRFSGRQFSNSRSEMNVSTLELGDSALYLCASSGAGDLGAGELFFGEGSRLTVL.

DNA of the CDR3: TGTGCCACCAGCAGAACGAAGACAGGGGGCCTCTATGGCTACACCTTC. Translation gives CATSRTKTGGLYGYTF. The genes are TRBV15 and TRBJ1-2; 10 bases agree with TRBD1. Germline V gene data show CDR1 as LNHNV and CDR2 as YYDKDF (reference sequence). The CDR3 extends over 16 amino acids. The V segment lost 2 bases and the J segment 4 bases; nucleotides outside the gene matches: 7.

The chain links TRBV10-3 to TRBJ1-1; D unclear. CDR1 is ENHRY and CDR2 is SYGVKD in the germline V gene. The CDR3 sequence is 15 residues long. Trimming took off 2 bases at V and 4 bases at J, with 14 bases between the two ends. CDR3 DNA sequence: TGTGCCATCAGTGAGGGCCTCCCTAGGAGCACTGAAGCTTTCTTT. Its translation: CAISEGLPRSTEAFF.